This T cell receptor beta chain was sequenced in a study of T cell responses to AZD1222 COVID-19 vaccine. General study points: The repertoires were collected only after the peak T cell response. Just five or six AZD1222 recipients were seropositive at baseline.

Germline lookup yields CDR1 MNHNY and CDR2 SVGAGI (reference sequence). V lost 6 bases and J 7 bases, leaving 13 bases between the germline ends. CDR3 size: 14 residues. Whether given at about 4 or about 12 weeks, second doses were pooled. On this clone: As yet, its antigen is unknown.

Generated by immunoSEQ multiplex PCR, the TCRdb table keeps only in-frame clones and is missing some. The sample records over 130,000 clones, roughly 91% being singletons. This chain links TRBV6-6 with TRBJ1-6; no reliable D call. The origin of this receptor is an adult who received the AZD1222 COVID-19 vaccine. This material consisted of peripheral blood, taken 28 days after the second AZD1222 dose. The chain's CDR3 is CASSLLSPNSPLHF. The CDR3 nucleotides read TGTGCCAGCAGCCTCCTCTCCCCGAATTCACCCCTCCACTTT.